This T cell receptor (beta chain) was documented in a study of T cells in Graves' hyperthyroidism and ophthalmopathy. TCR beta CDR3 sequences were amplified from RNA transcripts. Researchers ran a first-round RT-PCR on the TCR CDR3 using the HTBI primer set. TCRdb re-derived calls from the multiplex PCR reads in MiXCR, one entry per CDR3 protein. The table includes roughly 500,000 distinct CDR3 sequences, over 45% detected once. Patients were excluded because of uncontrolled infection, other autoimmune disease, pregnancy or lactation. Germline V gives CDR1 SQVTM, CDR2 ANQGSEA. Trimming took 1 base from V and 7 from J, leaving 8 bases between them. CDR3 size: 13 residues. Study-level points and caveats: A model built on 13 V-J features separated ophthalmopathy from stable hyperthyroidism. Within blood appeared most thyroid clonotypes that had expanded above 0.001.

Notes on this clonotype: The antigen is undetermined.

The sample consisted of peripheral blood or thyroid tissue (not recorded which). This sequence was found in an adult woman with Graves' disease, either hyperthyroidism or ophthalmopathy (not recorded which). This chain uses TRBV29-1 with TRBJ1-6; the D is unclear. The CDR3 sequence: CSVEVETNSPLHF. The CDR3 DNA reads TGCAGCGTTGAAGTCGAGACCAATTCACCCCTCCACTTT.